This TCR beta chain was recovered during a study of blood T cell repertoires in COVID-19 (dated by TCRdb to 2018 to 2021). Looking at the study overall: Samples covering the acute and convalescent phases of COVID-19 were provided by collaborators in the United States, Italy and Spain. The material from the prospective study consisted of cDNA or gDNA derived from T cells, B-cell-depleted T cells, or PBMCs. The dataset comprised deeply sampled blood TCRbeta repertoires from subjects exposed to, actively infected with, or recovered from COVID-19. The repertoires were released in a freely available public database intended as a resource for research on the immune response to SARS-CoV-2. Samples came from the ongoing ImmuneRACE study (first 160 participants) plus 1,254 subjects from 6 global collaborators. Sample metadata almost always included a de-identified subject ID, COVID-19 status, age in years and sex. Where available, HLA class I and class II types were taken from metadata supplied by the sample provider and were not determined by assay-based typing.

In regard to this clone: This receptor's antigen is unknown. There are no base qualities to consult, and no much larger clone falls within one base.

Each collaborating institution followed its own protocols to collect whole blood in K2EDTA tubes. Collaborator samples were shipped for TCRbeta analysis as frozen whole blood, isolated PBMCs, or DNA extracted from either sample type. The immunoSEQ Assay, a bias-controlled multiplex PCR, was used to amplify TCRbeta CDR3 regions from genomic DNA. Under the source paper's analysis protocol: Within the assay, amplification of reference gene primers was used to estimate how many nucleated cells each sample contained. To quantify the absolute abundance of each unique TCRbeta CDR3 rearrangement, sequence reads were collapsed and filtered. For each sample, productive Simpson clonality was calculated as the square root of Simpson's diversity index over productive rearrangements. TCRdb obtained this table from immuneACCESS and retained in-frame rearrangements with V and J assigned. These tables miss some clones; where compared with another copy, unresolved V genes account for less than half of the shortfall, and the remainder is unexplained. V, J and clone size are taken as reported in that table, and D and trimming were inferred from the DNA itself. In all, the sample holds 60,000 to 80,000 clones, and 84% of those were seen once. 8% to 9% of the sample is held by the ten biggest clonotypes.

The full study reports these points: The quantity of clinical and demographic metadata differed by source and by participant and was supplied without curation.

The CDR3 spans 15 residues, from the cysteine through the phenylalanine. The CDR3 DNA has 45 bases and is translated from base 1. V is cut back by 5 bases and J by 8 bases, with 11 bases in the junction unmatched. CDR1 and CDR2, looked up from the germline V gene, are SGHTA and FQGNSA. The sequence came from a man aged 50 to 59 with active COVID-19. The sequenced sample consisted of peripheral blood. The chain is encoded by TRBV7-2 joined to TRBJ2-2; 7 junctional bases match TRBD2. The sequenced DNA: TGTGCCAGCAGCCCCCACTTGGGAGGGGTTGGGGAGCTGTTTTTT. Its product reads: CASSPHLGGVGELFF.